A selection of T cell receptor beta chains follows, all from one sample in a study of graft-versus-host responses after intestinal transplantation. TCRdb's table, derived via immunoSEQ multiplex PCR, lists solely in-frame clones and lacks some. The table includes 2,200 or so clones, around 40% detected once. The sequencing used alloreactive CD8+ T cells from a mixed lymphocyte reaction culture, collected before transplantation. Source of these receptors: a human patient who was an organ donor for intestinal transplantation. Each CDR3 is given with its conserved first and last residue. The D gene is left open where the match is weak. Some rows have no size entry. The others give once, few or many, or a class for an expanded clone.

CDR3 protein: CASSPWDRGYPNEQYF; CDR3 DNA: TGTGCCAGCAGCCCCTGGGACAGGGGGTACCCTAACGAGCAGTACTTC; clone size: -; CDR3 length: 16; J gene: TRBJ2-7; D gene: TRBD1; V gene: TRBV7-8
CDR3 protein: CASSSSGASLGQETQYF; CDR3 DNA: TGTGCCAGCAGTTCCTCGGGGGCTAGTTTGGGCCAAGAGACCCAGTACTTC; clone size: -; CDR3 length: 17; J gene: TRBJ2-5; D gene: -; V gene: TRBV28
CDR3 protein: CASSQDPLRGSKGKLFF; CDR3 DNA: TGCGCCAGCAGCCAAGATCCGTTGAGGGGTAGTAAGGGAAAACTGTTTTTT; clone size: -; CDR3 length: 17; J gene: TRBJ1-4; D gene: -; V gene: TRBV4-1
CDR3 protein: CASRPIRDPETQYF; CDR3 DNA: TGTGCCAGCAGACCAATCCGGGACCCGGAGACCCAGTACTTC; clone size: -; CDR3 length: 14; J gene: TRBJ2-5; D gene: -; V gene: TRBV27
CDR3 protein: CATSYVLRGKNIQYF; CDR3 DNA: TGTGCCACCAGCTACGTACTTAGGGGAAAAAACATTCAGTACTTC; clone size: -; CDR3 length: 15; J gene: TRBJ2-4; D gene: -; V gene: TRBV15
CDR3 protein: CASSLGPENEKLFF; CDR3 DNA: TGCGCCAGCAGCTTGGGACCTGAAAATGAAAAACTGTTTTTT; clone size: few; CDR3 length: 14; J gene: TRBJ1-4; D gene: -; V gene: TRBV5-1
CDR3 protein: CASSLISGRQGYTF; CDR3 DNA: TGTGCCAGCAGCCTGATCTCGGGGAGACAGGGCTACACCTTC; clone size: -; CDR3 length: 14; J gene: TRBJ1-2; D gene: -; V gene: TRBV7-9
CDR3 protein: CASSWTGQNTEAFF; CDR3 DNA: TGTGCCAGCAGTTGGACAGGGCAGAACACTGAAGCTTTCTTT; clone size: few; CDR3 length: 14; J gene: TRBJ1-1; D gene: TRBD1; V gene: TRBV27
CDR3 protein: CASSPRTGGYEQYF; CDR3 DNA: TGTGCCAGCAGTCCAAGGACAGGGGGCTACGAGCAGTACTTC; clone size: -; CDR3 length: 14; J gene: TRBJ2-7; D gene: TRBD1; V gene: TRBV27
CDR3 protein: CSSWTVGTDTQYF; CDR3 DNA: TGCAGCTCCTGGACGGTTGGCACAGATACGCAGTATTTT; clone size: -; CDR3 length: 13; J gene: TRBJ2-3; D gene: -; V gene: TRBV29-1
CDR3 protein: CASSPLTGPYEQYF; CDR3 DNA: TGCGCCAGCAGCCCATTGACAGGTCCCTACGAGCAGTACTTC; clone size: few; CDR3 length: 14; J gene: TRBJ2-7; D gene: -; V gene: TRBV4-3
CDR3 protein: CASSLKRSWPQHF; CDR3 DNA: TGTGCCAGCAGCTTAAAGAGGTCATGGCCCCAGCATTTT; clone size: few; CDR3 length: 13; J gene: TRBJ1-5; D gene: -; V gene: TRBV7-2
CDR3 protein: CAWSVLDRGPTGELFF; CDR3 DNA: TGTGCCTGGAGTGTACTAGACAGGGGGCCCACCGGGGAGCTGTTTTTT; clone size: -; CDR3 length: 16; J gene: TRBJ2-2; D gene: TRBD1; V gene: TRBV30
CDR3 protein: CASSLKRTAQETQYF; CDR3 DNA: TGTGCCAGCAGCTTAAAGAGGACAGCACAAGAGACCCAGTACTTC; clone size: -; CDR3 length: 15; J gene: TRBJ2-5; D gene: -; V gene: TRBV7-8
CDR3 protein: CASSLVVDTQYF; CDR3 DNA: TGTGCCAGCAGCTTAGTGGTGGATACGCAGTATTTT; clone size: few; CDR3 length: 12; J gene: TRBJ2-3; D gene: -; V gene: TRBV11-2
CDR3 protein: CASSLVQYLVATNEKLFF; CDR3 DNA: TGTGCCAGCAGCCTCGTTCAATACCTAGTTGCAACTAATGAAAAACTGTTTTTT; clone size: few; CDR3 length: 18; J gene: TRBJ1-4; D gene: -; V gene: TRBV4-2
CDR3 protein: CASTRPLGQRGSRDTQYF; CDR3 DNA: TGTGCCAGCACCCGACCTCTTGGACAGCGGGGGAGTCGGGATACGCAGTATTTT; clone size: -; CDR3 length: 18; J gene: TRBJ2-3; D gene: TRBD2; V gene: TRBV7-9
CDR3 protein: CASSLMTSETDTQYF; CDR3 DNA: TGCGCCAGCAGCTTAATGACTAGCGAGACAGATACGCAGTATTTT; clone size: large; CDR3 length: 15; J gene: TRBJ2-3; D gene: TRBD2; V gene: TRBV5-1
CDR3 protein: CASLLPGTSTDTQYF; CDR3 DNA: TGTGCCAGCCTCCTTCCAGGTACTAGCACAGATACGCAGTATTTT; clone size: few; CDR3 length: 15; J gene: TRBJ2-3; D gene: -; V gene: TRBV27
CDR3 protein: CASSVLQYDNEQFF; CDR3 DNA: TGTGCCAGCAGCGTGTTGCAGTATGACAATGAGCAGTTCTTC; clone size: few; CDR3 length: 14; J gene: TRBJ2-1; D gene: -; V gene: TRBV9
CDR3 protein: CASSLLAGGQSYEQYF; CDR3 DNA: TGCGCCAGCAGCTTGCTAGCGGGGGGGCAGTCCTACGAGCAGTACTTC; clone size: few; CDR3 length: 16; J gene: TRBJ2-7; D gene: TRBD2; V gene: TRBV5-1
CDR3 protein: CASSLHGLYEQYF; CDR3 DNA: TGTGCCAGCAGCTTACACGGACTCTACGAGCAGTACTTC; clone size: -; CDR3 length: 13; J gene: TRBJ2-7; D gene: -; V gene: TRBV5-8
CDR3 protein: CASSYRDRGHEQYF; CDR3 DNA: TGTGCCAGCAGTTACCGGGACAGGGGGCACGAGCAGTACTTC; clone size: -; CDR3 length: 14; J gene: TRBJ2-7; D gene: TRBD1; V gene: TRBV6-6
CDR3 protein: CASSAGDSYNSPLHF; CDR3 DNA: TGTGCCAGCAGCGCAGGGGATTCCTATAATTCACCCCTCCACTTT; clone size: hyperexpanded; CDR3 length: 15; J gene: TRBJ1-6; D gene: -; V gene: TRBV5-4
CDR3 protein: CASSYLSGGGYNEQFF; CDR3 DNA: TGTGCCAGCAGTTACCTTAGCGGGGGGGGGTACAATGAGCAGTTCTTC; clone size: few; CDR3 length: 16; J gene: TRBJ2-1; D gene: TRBD2; V gene: TRBV27
CDR3 protein: CASSLVGGGGTEAFF; CDR3 DNA: TGTGCCAGCAGCTTAGTGGGGGGGGGAGGAACTGAAGCTTTCTTT; clone size: -; CDR3 length: 15; J gene: TRBJ1-1; D gene: -; V gene: TRBV7-3
CDR3 protein: CASSQLQGFEQYF; CDR3 DNA: TGTGCCAGCAGCCAACTACAGGGGTTCGAGCAGTACTTC; clone size: -; CDR3 length: 13; J gene: TRBJ2-7; D gene: TRBD1; V gene: TRBV14
CDR3 protein: CASSLGGANTGELFF; CDR3 DNA: TGTGCCAGCAGCTTAGGGGGGGCGAACACCGGGGAGCTGTTTTTT; clone size: -; CDR3 length: 15; J gene: TRBJ2-2; D gene: -; V gene: TRBV7-2
CDR3 protein: CASGLDRINDQPQHF; CDR3 DNA: TGTGCCAGCGGTTTGGACAGGATAAATGATCAGCCCCAGCATTTT; clone size: few; CDR3 length: 15; J gene: TRBJ1-5; D gene: TRBD1; V gene: TRBV6-5
CDR3 protein: CASSYSSQGMGYEQYF; CDR3 DNA: TGTGCCAGCAGTTACTCGAGCCAGGGTATGGGCTACGAGCAGTACTTC; clone size: -; CDR3 length: 16; J gene: TRBJ2-7; D gene: -; V gene: TRBV6-4
CDR3 protein: CASKGADEQFF; CDR3 DNA: TGTGCCAGCAAAGGGGCAGATGAGCAGTTCTTC; clone size: few; CDR3 length: 11; J gene: TRBJ2-1; D gene: -; V gene: TRBV6-6
CDR3 protein: CASHRGTEAFF; CDR3 DNA: TGTGCCAGTCACCGAGGAACTGAAGCTTTCTTT; clone size: -; CDR3 length: 11; J gene: TRBJ1-1; D gene: -; V gene: TRBV11-2
CDR3 protein: CASSWSGTPIPDTQYF; CDR3 DNA: TGTGCCAGCAGTTGGTCCGGGACCCCTATCCCGGATACGCAGTATTTT; clone size: once; CDR3 length: 16; J gene: TRBJ2-3; D gene: -; V gene: TRBV28
CDR3 protein: CASSQAVHNEQFF; CDR3 DNA: TGCGCCAGCAGCCAAGCTGTACACAATGAGCAGTTCTTC; clone size: -; CDR3 length: 13; J gene: TRBJ2-1; D gene: -; V gene: TRBV4-1
CDR3 protein: CASSVTGTGGYEQYF; CDR3 DNA: TGTGCCAGCAGCGTGACCGGGACAGGGGGCTACGAGCAGTACTTC; clone size: -; CDR3 length: 15; J gene: TRBJ2-7; D gene: TRBD1; V gene: TRBV5-5
CDR3 protein: CASSMFSGFNQPQHF; CDR3 DNA: TGTGCCAGTAGTATGTTCTCAGGTTTTAATCAGCCCCAGCATTTT; clone size: -; CDR3 length: 15; J gene: TRBJ1-5; D gene: -; V gene: TRBV19
CDR3 protein: CASSPGTESSYNSPLHF; CDR3 DNA: TGTGCCAGCAGCCCCGGGACAGAAAGCTCCTATAATTCACCCCTCCACTTT; clone size: -; CDR3 length: 17; J gene: TRBJ1-6; D gene: TRBD1; V gene: TRBV7-9
CDR3 protein: CACTAGQPFEQYF; CDR3 DNA: TGTGCCTGTACGGCGGGACAGCCCTTTGAGCAGTACTTC; clone size: few; CDR3 length: 13; J gene: TRBJ2-7; D gene: -; V gene: TRBV30
CDR3 protein: CASSQRVTMNQPQHF; CDR3 DNA: TGCGCCAGCAGCCAGAGAGTTACGATGAATCAGCCCCAGCATTTT; clone size: -; CDR3 length: 15; J gene: TRBJ1-5; D gene: -; V gene: TRBV4-3
CDR3 protein: CARGTVGAGELFF; CDR3 DNA: TGTGCCAGGGGGACAGTCGGAGCCGGGGAGCTGTTTTTT; clone size: few; CDR3 length: 13; J gene: TRBJ2-2; D gene: TRBD1; V gene: TRBV2
CDR3 protein: CASMEPAPNYEQYF; CDR3 DNA: TGTGCCAGCATGGAGCCCGCTCCGAACTACGAGCAGTACTTC; clone size: -; CDR3 length: 14; J gene: TRBJ2-7; D gene: -; V gene: TRBV6-1